Presented here are 19 T cell receptor beta chains from one specimen sequenced in a study of CD8 T cells in ankylosing spondylitis. Study outcomes and limitations: One TCR beta motif, made up of roughly eight highly homologous variants, appeared characteristic of ankylosing spondylitis blood.

Their specific antigens are unknown. TCRdb called the 5' RACE reads again in MiXCR, with one record for every CDR3 protein. The table lists 670,000 or so distinct CDR3 sequences, under 20% of them singletons. The sequenced sample was blood, either unsorted or a sorted T cell fraction (not recorded which). These receptors were taken from a male donor with ankylosing spondylitis.

The chain combines TRBV5-5 with TRBJ2-5, with a tentative D call TRBD2 (6 bases). The length of the CDR3 is 15 residues. Germline CDR1 SGHKS, CDR2 YYEKEE (reference sequence). The ends were cut back, 0 bases at V and 2 bases at J, with 11 bases in the middle. Written as DNA, the CDR3 is TGTGCCAGCAGCTTGGGGAGGGAATTACAAGAGACCCAGTACTTC. Protein: CASSLGRELQETQYF.

There are a few counts of this clonotype. V gene TRBV20-1 combines with J gene TRBJ2-2; 8 nucleotides agree with TRBD1. CDR1 is DFQATT and CDR2 is SNEGSKA in the germline V gene (reference sequence). V lost 6 bases to trimming and J lost 1 base; unmatched junction nucleotides: 7. This CDR3 has 15 amino acids. The chain's CDR3 is CSATDRVLNTGELFF. The CDR3 coding sequence is TGCAGTGCAACGGACAGGGTCTTGAACACCGGGGAGCTGTTTTTT.

The chain uses TRBV7-9 and TRBJ2-1; 9 nucleotides match TRBD2. V was pared by 2 bases and J by 3 bases, with 8 bases of the junction left unmatched. Germline CDR1 and CDR2: SEHNR and FQNEAQ (reference sequence). The CDR3 loop spans 17 amino acids. CDR3: CASSLLVPSGDYNEQFF. The CDR3 region has the DNA TGTGCCAGCAGCTTACTGGTTCCTAGCGGGGACTACAATGAGCAGTTCTTC.

With respect to this clonotype: At one boundary the junction diverges from the germline segment, which might be a read error. The rearrangement links TRBV12-3 or TRBV12-4 to TRBJ2-1; 8 bases line up with TRBD2. The CDR3 runs 14 residues. The CDR3 bases are TGTGGCAGCAGTTTAAAAGCGGGAGTCAATGAGCAGTTCTTC. Protein sequence: CGSSLKAGVNEQFF.

V usage is TRBV4-1 and J usage is TRBJ2-1, with 11 positions matching TRBD1. Germline CDR1 and CDR2: MGHRA and YSYEKL. This CDR3 is 19 amino acids long. The trim removed 0 bases at V and 7 bases at J, leaving 14 bases unmatched. The CDR3 sequence: CASSQEGTGGVRMWNEQFF. The CDR3 DNA reads TGCGCCAGCAGCCAAGAGGGGACAGGGGGTGTTCGAATGTGGAATGAGCAGTTCTTC.

The chain uses TRBV20-1 and TRBJ1-1; perhaps TRBD1 as D (5 bases). Germline CDR1 and CDR2: DFQATT and SNEGSKA (reference sequence). CDR3 length: 13 residues. V lost 3 bases to trimming and J lost 2 bases, with 10 bases between them. The CDR3: CSASSGGNTEAFF. The CDR3, as DNA: TGCAGTGCTAGTTCGGGGGGAAACACTGAAGCTTTCTTT.

The sample holds a few counts of this clonotype. The chain employs TRBV5-1 and TRBJ1-1; D not resolved. V lost 0 bases, J lost 0 bases, and 12 bases lay in between. Per germline, CDR1 SGHRS and CDR2 YFSETQ. This CDR3 is 16 amino acids long. CDR3 DNA sequence: TGCGCCAGCAGCTTGGGAGTGGTCCCAATGAACACTGAAGCTTTCTTT. Translation: CASSLGVVPMNTEAFF.

This clonotype was found a few times. The rearrangement joins TRBV12-3 or TRBV12-4 to TRBJ1-2, with TRBD1 matching over 9 bases. This CDR3 is 14 amino acids long. V shed 5 bases and J 3 bases; nucleotides not matched to a gene: 4. The CDR3, as DNA: TGTGCCAGCAGTCGAGGACAGGGGCACTATGGCTACACCTTC. Translation: CASSRGQGHYGYTF.

The genes are TRBV3-1 and TRBJ1-1; no definite D call. The CDR3 length is 11 residues. Trimming cost V 5 bases and J 6 bases, with 7 bases left between them. Germline lookup yields CDR1 LGHDT and CDR2 YNNKEL (reference sequence). The CDR3 reads CASSARSEAFF. Written as DNA, the CDR3 is TGTGCCAGCAGCGCCCGCTCTGAAGCTTTCTTT.

V usage is TRBV7-9 and J usage is TRBJ2-5, with a tentative D call TRBD1 (5 bases). The CDR3 loop spans 14 amino acids. Trimming took 5 bases from V and 5 from J, leaving 15 bases between them. The germline V gene has CDR1 SEHNR and CDR2 FQNEAQ (reference sequence). This CDR3 reads CASSPQGPRETQYF. The CDR3 nucleotides read TGTGCCAGCAGCCCGCAGGGCCCCAGGGAGACCCAGTACTTC.

The genes are TRBV15 and TRBJ2-4; TRBD2 matches at 11 bases. The germline V gene encodes CDR1 LNHNV and CDR2 YYDKDF (reference sequence). The junction had 10 bases not matched to a gene; V was cut back by 3 bases and J by 6 bases. This CDR3 contains 17 residues. Here the CDR3 reads CATSSGLAGQEGNIQYF. CDR3 nucleotides: TGTGCCACCAGCAGCGGACTAGCGGGCCAAGAGGGAAACATTCAGTACTTC.

This clonotype occurred a few times. The chain carries TRBV10-3 and TRBJ1-2; D is perhaps TRBD1 (6 bases). In germline, CDR1 is ENHRY, CDR2 SYGVKD. CDR3 length: 15 residues. V lost 0 bases to trimming and J lost 6 bases, with 14 bases between them. The chain's CDR3 is CAISESITGKDGYTF. CDR3 coding DNA: TGTGCCATCAGTGAGTCGATCACAGGGAAGGATGGCTACACCTTC.

The gene calls are TRBV20-1 and TRBJ1-1; 10 positions match TRBD1. There are 12 residues in the CDR3. J was trimmed by 7 bases and V by 6 bases; bases with no gene match: 5. CDR1 DFQATT and CDR2 SNEGSKA come from the germline V gene (reference sequence). The CDR3 sequence is CSARDRGLEAFF. The CDR3, as DNA: TGCAGTGCAAGGGACAGGGGCCTTGAAGCTTTCTTT.

This clonotype was counted at least ten times. The chain joins TRBV5-5 to TRBJ1-1; TRBD1 is a possible D gene (5 bases). Per germline, CDR1 SGHKS and CDR2 YYEKEE (reference sequence). The CDR3 sequence is 14 residues long. Between the trimmed V and J ends, which lost 2 bases and 2 bases, there was a span of 10 bases. CDR3 residues: CASSFGAANTEAFF. The CDR3 region has the DNA TGTGCCAGCAGCTTCGGGGCAGCAAACACTGAAGCTTTCTTT.

Comment on this clonotype: This may be a read error: a much more frequent sequence differs by one nucleotide. V gene TRBV12-3 or TRBV12-4 combines with J gene TRBJ1-4; D gene uncertain. The CDR3 contains 14 residues. Trimming cost V 3 bases and J 5 bases, with 10 bases left between them. For the CDR3, the DNA is TGTGCCAGCAGTTTGGGAGAAAAAAATGAAAAACTGTTTTTT. It yields the protein CASSLGEKNEKLFF.

In this sample, this clonotype turned up a few times. The rearrangement joins TRBV12-3 or TRBV12-4 to TRBJ1-1; 7 bases agree with TRBD1. There are 13 residues in the CDR3. J gave up 3 bases and V 8 bases, and 6 bases lay outside the gene matches. CDR3 sequence reads: CASRDRRDTEAFF. In DNA form, the CDR3 reads TGTGCCAGCCGGGACAGAAGAGACACTGAAGCTTTCTTT.

In this sample, this clonotype turned up once. This rearrangement joins TRBV3-1 to TRBJ2-2, with 8 bases matching TRBD1. CDR3 length: 16 residues. Germline-derived CDR1 and CDR2 are LGHDT and YNNKEL (reference sequence). The V and J ends lost 3 bases and 6 bases, in that order; junction bases with no gene match: 9. CDR3 protein: CASSQTDRGWAGELFF. CDR3 DNA sequence: TGTGCCAGCAGCCAGACCGACAGGGGATGGGCCGGGGAGCTGTTTTTT.

The rearrangement uses TRBV20-1 and TRBJ2-1; D possibly uses TRBD1 or TRBD2 (6 bases each). The CDR3 is made up of 15 amino acids. In germline, CDR1 is DFQATT, CDR2 SNEGSKA (reference sequence). V lost 2 bases and J lost 4, with 15 bases in between. The CDR3 DNA is TGCAGTGCTAGAAGAGAGGGGGGTTTTTACAATGAGCAGTTCTTC. Residues: CSARREGGFYNEQFF.

The chain recombines TRBV7-9 with TRBJ1-1; maybe TRBD1 (6 bases). Germline values: CDR1 SEHNR, CDR2 FQNEAQ (reference sequence). The CDR3 is made up of 16 amino acids. Deletions cut 1 base from V and 3 bases from J, with 15 bases between. The CDR3 region has the DNA TGTGCCAGCAGCTTAGGACAGGCCGGTGAAGACACTGAAGCTTTCTTT. Translating it yields CASSLGQAGEDTEAFF.